One sample yielded the 5 T cell receptor beta chains listed below, sequenced in a study of radiotherapy plus CTLA-4 blockade in lung cancer. Measured with immunoSEQ multiplex PCR; TCRdb has only the in-frame clones, and not every one. The repertoire holds 90,000 to 100,000 clones, with approximately 78% as singletons. The sequencing here drew on peripheral blood, taken from a patient treated with radiotherapy plus ipilimumab. Receptor source: a human donor with non-small cell lung cancer that progressed on radiotherapy plus ipilimumab.

V usage is TRBV19 and J usage is TRBJ2-2, with 7 positions matching TRBD1. The CDR3 is made up of 13 amino acids. CDR1 LNHDA and CDR2 SQIVND come from the germline V gene (reference sequence). The ends lost 2 bases at V and 6 bases at J; junction bases unmatched: 0. The CDR3 is CASSIRGPGELFF. The CDR3 DNA sequence: TGTGCCAGTAGTATAAGGGGGCCCGGGGAGCTGTTTTTT.

J is TRBJ2-4 and V is TRBV30; 8 positions agree with TRBD1. The CDR3 is 12 amino acids. V dropped 4 bases and J dropped 7; count of bases not matched to a gene: 3. Per the germline V gene, CDR1 is GTSNPN and CDR2 is SVGIG (reference sequence). CDR3 in DNA: TGTGCCTGGAATGACAGGGGCAACATTCAGTACTTC. Translated: CAWNDRGNIQYF.

The J gene is TRBJ2-5, the V gene TRBV11-2, with TRBD1 matching over 7 bases. Trimming cost V 0 bases and J 4 bases; bases outside gene matches: 5. CDR1 SGHAT and CDR2 FQNNGV come from the germline V gene. The CDR3 extends over 15 amino acids. The CDR3 region is CASSLDPGGRETQYF. The DNA for the CDR3 is TGTGCCAGCAGCTTAGATCCAGGGGGAAGAGAGACCCAGTACTTC.

This chain links TRBV9 with TRBJ2-7; no clear D. Germline loops: CDR1 SGDLS, CDR2 YYNGEE. This CDR3 is 15 amino acids long. V lost 4 bases and J lost 7, with 21 bases in between. The CDR3 region is CASSSPQDPSSEQYF. CDR3 DNA sequence: TGTGCCAGCAGCTCCCCTCAGGACCCCTCCTCGGAGCAGTACTTC.

J is TRBJ2-3 and V is TRBV30; 7 nucleotides match TRBD2. Germline CDR1 reads GTSNPN; CDR2 reads SVGIG (reference sequence). CDR3 length equals 15 residues. Unmatched junction bases numbered 9, after V lost 3 bases and J lost 3 bases. Here the CDR3 reads CAWRSGGSRTDTQYF. DNA for the CDR3: TGTGCCTGGAGGTCGGGCGGGAGTCGAACAGATACGCAGTATTTT.